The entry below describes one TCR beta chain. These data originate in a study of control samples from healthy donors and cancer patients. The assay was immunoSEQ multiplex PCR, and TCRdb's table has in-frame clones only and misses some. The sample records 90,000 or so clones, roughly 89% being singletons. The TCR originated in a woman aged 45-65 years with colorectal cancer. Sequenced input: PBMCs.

In DNA form, the CDR3 reads TGTGCCAGCTCACCGGGCCAGGTTTCGGGCTACACCTTC. Translating it yields CASSPGQVSGYTF. V and J are TRBV18 and TRBJ1-2; D unresolved. Trimming cost V 3 bases and J 8 bases, with 13 bases left between them. Per the germline V gene, CDR1 is KGHSH and CDR2 is LQKENI. This CDR3 spans 13 amino acids.